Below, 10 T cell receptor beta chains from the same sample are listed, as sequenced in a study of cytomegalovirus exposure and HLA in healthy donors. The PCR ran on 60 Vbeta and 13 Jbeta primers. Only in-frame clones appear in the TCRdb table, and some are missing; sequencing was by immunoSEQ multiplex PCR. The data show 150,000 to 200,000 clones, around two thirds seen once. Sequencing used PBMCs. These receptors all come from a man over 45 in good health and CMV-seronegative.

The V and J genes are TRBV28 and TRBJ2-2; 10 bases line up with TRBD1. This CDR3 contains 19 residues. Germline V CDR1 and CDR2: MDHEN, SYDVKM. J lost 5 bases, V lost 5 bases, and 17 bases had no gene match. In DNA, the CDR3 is TGTGCCAGCAGTCCCCGAGCCCCGGGACAGGGGCCACGGACCGGGGAGCTGTTTTTT. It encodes CASSPRAPGQGPRTGELFF.

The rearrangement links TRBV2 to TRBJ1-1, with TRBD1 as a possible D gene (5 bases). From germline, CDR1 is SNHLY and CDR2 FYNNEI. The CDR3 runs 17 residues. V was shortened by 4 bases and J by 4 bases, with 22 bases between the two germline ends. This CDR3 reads CASSARLGVGETTEAFF. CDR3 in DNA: TGTGCCAGCAGTGCCCGTTTAGGGGTGGGTGAGACCACTGAAGCTTTCTTT.

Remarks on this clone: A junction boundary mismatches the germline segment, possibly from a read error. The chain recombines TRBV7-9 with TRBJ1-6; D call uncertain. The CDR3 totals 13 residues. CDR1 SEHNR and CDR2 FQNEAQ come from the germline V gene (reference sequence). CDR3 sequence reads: CASSLRGDSPLHF. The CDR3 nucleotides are TGTGCCAGCAGCCTTCGCGGGGATTCGCCCCTCCACTTT. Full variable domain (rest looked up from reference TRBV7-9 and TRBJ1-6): DTGVSQNPRHKITKRGQNVTFRCDPISEHNRLYWYRQTLGQGPEFLTYFQNEAQLEKSRLLSDRFSAERPKGSFSTLEIQRTEQGDSAMYLCASSLRGDSPLHFGNGTRLTVT.

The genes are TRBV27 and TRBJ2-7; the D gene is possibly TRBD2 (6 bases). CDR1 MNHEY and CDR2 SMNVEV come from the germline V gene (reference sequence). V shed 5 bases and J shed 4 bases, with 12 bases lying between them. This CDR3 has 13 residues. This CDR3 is CASSRDFKYEQYF. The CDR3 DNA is TGTGCCAGCAGTCGGGACTTTAAATACGAGCAGTACTTC.

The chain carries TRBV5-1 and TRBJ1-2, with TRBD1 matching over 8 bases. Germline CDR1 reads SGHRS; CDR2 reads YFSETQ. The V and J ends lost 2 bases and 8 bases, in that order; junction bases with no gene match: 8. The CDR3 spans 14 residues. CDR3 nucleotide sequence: TGCGCCAGCAGCTTCACCAGGGGGCCTGGCGGCTACACCTTC. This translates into CASSFTRGPGGYTF.

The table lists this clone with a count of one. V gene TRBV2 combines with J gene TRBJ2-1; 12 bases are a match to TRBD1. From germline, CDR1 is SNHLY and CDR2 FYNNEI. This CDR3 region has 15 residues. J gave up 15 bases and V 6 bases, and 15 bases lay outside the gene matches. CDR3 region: CASRASGTGGAVPFF. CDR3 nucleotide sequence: TGTGCCAGCAGAGCTTCCGGGACAGGGGGCGCGGTACCGTTCTTC.

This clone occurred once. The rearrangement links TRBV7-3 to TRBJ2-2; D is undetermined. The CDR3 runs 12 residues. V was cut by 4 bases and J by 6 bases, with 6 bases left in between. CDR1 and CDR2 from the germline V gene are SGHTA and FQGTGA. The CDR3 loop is CASSSLPGELFF. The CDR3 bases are TGTGCCAGCAGCTCCCTCCCCGGGGAGCTGTTTTTT.

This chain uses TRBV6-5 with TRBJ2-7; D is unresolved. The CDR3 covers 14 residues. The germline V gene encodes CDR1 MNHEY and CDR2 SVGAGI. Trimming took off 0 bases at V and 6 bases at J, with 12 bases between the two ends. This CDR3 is CASSYSTLVAEQYF. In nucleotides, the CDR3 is TGTGCCAGCAGTTACTCGACTCTGGTTGCCGAGCAGTACTTC.

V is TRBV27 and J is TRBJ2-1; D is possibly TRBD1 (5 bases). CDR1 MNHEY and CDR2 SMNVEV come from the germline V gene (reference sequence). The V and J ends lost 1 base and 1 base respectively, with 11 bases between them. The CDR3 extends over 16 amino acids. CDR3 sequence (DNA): TGTGCCAGCAGTTTATTGCCCAGGGCTTCCTACAATGAGCAGTTCTTC. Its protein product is CASSLLPRASYNEQFF.

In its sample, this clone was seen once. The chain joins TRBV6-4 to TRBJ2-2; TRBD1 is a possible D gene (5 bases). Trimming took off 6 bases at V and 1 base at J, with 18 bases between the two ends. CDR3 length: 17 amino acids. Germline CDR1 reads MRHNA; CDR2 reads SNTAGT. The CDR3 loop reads CASSQRMGQMNTGELFF. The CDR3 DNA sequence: TGTGCCAGCAGCCAAAGGATGGGGCAGATGAACACCGGGGAGCTGTTTTTT.